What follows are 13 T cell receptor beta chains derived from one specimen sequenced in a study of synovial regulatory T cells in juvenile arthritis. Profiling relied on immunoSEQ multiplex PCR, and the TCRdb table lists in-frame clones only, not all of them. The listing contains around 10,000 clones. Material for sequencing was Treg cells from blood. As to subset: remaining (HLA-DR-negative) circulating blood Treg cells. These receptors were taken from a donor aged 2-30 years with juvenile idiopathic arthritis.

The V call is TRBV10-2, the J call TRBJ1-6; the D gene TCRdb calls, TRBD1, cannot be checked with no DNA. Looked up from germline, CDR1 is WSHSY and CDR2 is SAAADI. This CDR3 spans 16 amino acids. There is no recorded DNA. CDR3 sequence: CASSETGVSYNSPLHF.

CDR3 sequence: CASSDHLTGGREKLFF. The chain recombines TRBV28 with TRBJ1-4; TCRdb proposes TRBD1, but this gene call is untestable without DNA. This CDR3 comprises 16 residues. No DNA is recorded. Germline V gene data show CDR1 as MDHEN and CDR2 as SYDVKM.

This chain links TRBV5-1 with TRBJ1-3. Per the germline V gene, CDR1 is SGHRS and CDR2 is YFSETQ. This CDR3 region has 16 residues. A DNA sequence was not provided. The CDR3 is CASSLGPGDLGNTIYF.

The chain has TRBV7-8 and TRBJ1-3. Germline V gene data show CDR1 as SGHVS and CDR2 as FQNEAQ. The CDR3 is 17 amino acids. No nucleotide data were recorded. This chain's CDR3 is CASSDPRGADSGNTIYF.

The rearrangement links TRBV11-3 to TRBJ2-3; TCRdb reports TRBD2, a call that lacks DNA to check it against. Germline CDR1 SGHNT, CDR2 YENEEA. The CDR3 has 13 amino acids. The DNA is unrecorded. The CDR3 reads CASSSGSTDTQYF. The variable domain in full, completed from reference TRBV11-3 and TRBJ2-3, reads EAGVVQSPRYKIIEKKQPVAFWCNPISGHNTLYWYLQNLGQGPELLIRYENEEAVDDSQLPKDRFSAERLKGVDSTLKIQPAELGDSAVYLCASSSGSTDTQYFGPGTRLTVL.

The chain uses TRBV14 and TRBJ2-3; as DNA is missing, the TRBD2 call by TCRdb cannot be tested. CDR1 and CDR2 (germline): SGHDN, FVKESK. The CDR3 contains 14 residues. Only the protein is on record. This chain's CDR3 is CASSQAGGTDTQYF. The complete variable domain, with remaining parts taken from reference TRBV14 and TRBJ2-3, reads EAGVTQFPSHSVIEKGQTVTLRCDPISGHDNLYWYRRVMGKEIKFLLHFVKESKQDESGMPNNRFLAERTGGTYSTLKVQPAELEDSGVYFCASSQAGGTDTQYFGPGTRLTVL.

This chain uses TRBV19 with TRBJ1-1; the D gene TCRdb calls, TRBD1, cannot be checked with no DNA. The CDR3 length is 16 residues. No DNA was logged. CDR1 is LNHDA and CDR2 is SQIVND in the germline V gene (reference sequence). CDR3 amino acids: CASSILTGLTNTEAFF.

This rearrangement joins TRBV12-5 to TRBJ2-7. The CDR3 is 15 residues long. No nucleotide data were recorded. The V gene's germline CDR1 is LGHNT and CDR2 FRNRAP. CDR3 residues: CASGFSGTVSYEQYF.

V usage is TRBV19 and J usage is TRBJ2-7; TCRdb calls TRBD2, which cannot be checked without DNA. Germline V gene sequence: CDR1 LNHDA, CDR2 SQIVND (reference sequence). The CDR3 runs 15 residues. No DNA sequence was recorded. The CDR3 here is CASSTVGLAAYEQYF.

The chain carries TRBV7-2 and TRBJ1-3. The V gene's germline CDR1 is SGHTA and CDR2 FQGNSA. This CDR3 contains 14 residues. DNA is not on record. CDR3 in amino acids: CASSLTGTTYTIYF.

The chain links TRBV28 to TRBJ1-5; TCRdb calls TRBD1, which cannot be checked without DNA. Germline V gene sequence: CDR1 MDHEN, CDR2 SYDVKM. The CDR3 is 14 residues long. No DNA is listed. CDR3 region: CASSLSGINQPQHF.

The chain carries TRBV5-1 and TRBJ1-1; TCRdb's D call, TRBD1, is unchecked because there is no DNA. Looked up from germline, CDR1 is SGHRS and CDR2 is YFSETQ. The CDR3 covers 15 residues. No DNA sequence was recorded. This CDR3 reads CASSLVGQENTEAFF.

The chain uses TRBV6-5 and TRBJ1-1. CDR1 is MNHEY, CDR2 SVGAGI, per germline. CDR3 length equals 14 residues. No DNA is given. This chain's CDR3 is CASSNIGGVTEAFF.